A selection of T cell receptor beta chains follows, all from one sample in a study of PD-1 blockade in classical Hodgkin lymphoma. Libraries were prepared by immunoSEQ multiplex PCR; TCRdb keeps only in-frame clonotypes and omits some of them. The sample yields approximately 100,000 clones, around 89% seen once. Sequenced material: peripheral blood mononuclear cells (PBMCs), taken before the second cycle of nivolumab. These receptor sequences come from a human donor with classical Hodgkin lymphoma. CDR3s include the opening cysteine and the closing phenylalanine or tryptophan. D genes are given only for firm matches. Expanded clones get a size class; other rows say once, few or many, or leave the size out.

d_call	j_call	v_call	clone_size	cdr3_nt	cdr3_aa
NA	TRBJ2-3	TRBV19	NA	TGTGCCAGTGTCGACCTACGGGGCACAGATACGCAGTATTTT	CASVDLRGTDTQYF
NA	TRBJ2-4	TRBV19	NA	TGTGCCAGTGGCTCTATAGTATCTCGGTACTTC	CASGSIVSRYF
TRBD1	TRBJ1-1	TRBV19	once	TGTGCCAGTAGTGGACAGGGGGTTCAAAAAGCTTTCTTT	CASSGQGVQKAFF
NA	TRBJ1-1	TRBV10-3	NA	TGTGCCATCAGTGAGACGGGTGAAGCTTTCTTT	CAISETGEAFF
NA	TRBJ2-7	TRBV28	NA	TGTGCCAGCAGTTTTTTCTACGAGCAGTACTTC	CASSFFYEQYF
NA	TRBJ1-2	TRBV13	NA	TGTGCCAGCAGCTTCGGGGTCGGGGCTGGTGGCTACACCTTC	CASSFGVGAGGYTF
NA	TRBJ2-1	TRBV7-3	NA	TGTGCCAGCAGCTTGTGGGGGCGGGACAATGAGCAGTTCTTC	CASSLWGRDNEQFF
TRBD1	TRBJ2-7	TRBV27	NA	TGTGCCAGCAGTCCGGGACAGGGTTACGAGCAGTACTTC	CASSPGQGYEQYF
NA	TRBJ1-4	TRBV2	NA	TGTGCCAGCAGTGACAGGGGAGGTACTAATGAAAAACTGTTTTTT	CASSDRGGTNEKLFF
NA	TRBJ2-7	TRBV7-2	NA	TGTGCCAGCAGCTTAGGTATGGAACCCTACGAGCAGTACTTC	CASSLGMEPYEQYF
TRBD1	TRBJ1-5	TRBV27	once	TGTGCCAGCAGTGCCACGGGACAGGGGAATCAGCCCCAGCATTTT	CASSATGQGNQPQHF
TRBD1	TRBJ2-7	TRBV28	NA	TGTGCCAGCAGTCCCACAGGGGGCTACGAGCAGTACTTC	CASSPTGGYEQYF
NA	TRBJ2-7	TRBV28	NA	TGTGCCAGCATCGCTCGGGGTGATCTCTCCTACGAGCAGTACTTC	CASIARGDLSYEQYF
NA	TRBJ2-6	TRBV19	NA	TGTGCCACCCGGGACGACGGCTCTGGGGCCAACGTCCTGACTTTC	CATRDDGSGANVLTF
NA	TRBJ1-3	TRBV27	NA	TGTGCCAGCAGTTTATACGGCAGTTGGGAGAGCTCTGGAAACACCATATATTTT	CASSLYGSWESSGNTIYF
TRBD1	TRBJ2-7	TRBV7-6	NA	TGTGCCAGCAGCTTGACAGGGTACGAGCAGTACTTC	CASSLTGYEQYF
NA	TRBJ1-5	TRBV7-9	NA	TGTGCCAGCAGCTTAGTGGAGAATCAGCCCCAGCATTTT	CASSLVENQPQHF
NA	TRBJ1-2	TRBV19	NA	TGTGCCAGTAGTATTCAAAGAGCCTCCTATGGCTACACCTTC	CASSIQRASYGYTF
NA	TRBJ1-5	TRBV6-5	NA	TGTGCCAGCAGTTACAGGGACAATCAGCCCCAGCATTTT	CASSYRDNQPQHF
TRBD1	TRBJ2-7	TRBV29-1	NA	TGCAGCGTTGAAGACCGTGCCGGGACAGGGGGCCTCGAGCAGTACTTC	CSVEDRAGTGGLEQYF
TRBD1	TRBJ1-1	TRBV19	few	TGTGCCAGTAGTATGACAGGGGGAACTGAAGCTTTCTTT	CASSMTGGTEAFF
TRBD1	TRBJ1-1	TRBV30	NA	TGTGCCTGGAGTGTACCGGACAGGCTGAACACTGAAGCTTTCTTT	CAWSVPDRLNTEAFF
TRBD1	TRBJ2-7	TRBV11-3	NA	TGTGCCAGCAGCCCGGGACAGGTGGGATACTACGAGCAGTACTTC	CASSPGQVGYYEQYF
NA	TRBJ1-3	TRBV7-2	NA	TGTGCCAGCACTCCACCCAGCATGGGGTCTGGAAACACCATATATTTT	CASTPPSMGSGNTIYF
NA	TRBJ2-7	TRBV5-5	NA	TGTGCCAGCAGCTTGGTGGATTCCTACGAGCAGTACTTC	CASSLVDSYEQYF
TRBD1	TRBJ1-2	TRBV11-2	NA	TGTGCCAGCAGCTTACGGATGGACAGGCCCTATGGCTACACCTTC	CASSLRMDRPYGYTF
NA	TRBJ1-2	TRBV4-2	NA	TGTGCCAGCAGCCAAGCTTACAGGGACAACTATGGCTACACCTTC	CASSQAYRDNYGYTF
TRBD2	TRBJ2-2	TRBV6-5	NA	TGTGCCAGCGTCAAGGCGGGAGGGATGTTCGGGGAGCTGTTTTTT	CASVKAGGMFGELFF
NA	TRBJ2-2	TRBV4-2	NA	TGTGCCAGCAGCCGCACCCTTGGAGGGGAGCTGTTTTTT	CASSRTLGGELFF
NA	TRBJ1-1	TRBV10-2	NA	TGCGCCAGCAGTGAGTCCCTTGAGGGGCGGAACACTGAAGCTTTCTTT	CASSESLEGRNTEAFF
NA	TRBJ2-7	TRBV6-5	NA	TGTGCCAGCAGTTACTCCTGGACACCTTCGGATGAGCAGTACTTC	CASSYSWTPSDEQYF
NA	TRBJ2-3	TRBV18	NA	TGTGCCAGCTCCCGCTTTGAGGGGCCCACAGATACGCAGTATTTT	CASSRFEGPTDTQYF